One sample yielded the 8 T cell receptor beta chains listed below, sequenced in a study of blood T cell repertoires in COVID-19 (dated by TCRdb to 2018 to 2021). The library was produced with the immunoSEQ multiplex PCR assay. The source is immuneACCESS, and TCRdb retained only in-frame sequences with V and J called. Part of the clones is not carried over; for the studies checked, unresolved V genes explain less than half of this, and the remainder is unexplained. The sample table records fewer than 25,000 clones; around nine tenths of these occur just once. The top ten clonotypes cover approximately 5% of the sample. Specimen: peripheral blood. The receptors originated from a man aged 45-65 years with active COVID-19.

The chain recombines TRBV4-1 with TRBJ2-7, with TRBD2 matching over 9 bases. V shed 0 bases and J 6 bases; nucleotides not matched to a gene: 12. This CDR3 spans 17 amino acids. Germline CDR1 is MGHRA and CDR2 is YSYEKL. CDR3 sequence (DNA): TGCGCCAGCAGCCAAGATCTAACGGGGCTAGCGGGACCCGAGCAGTACTTC. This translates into CASSQDLTGLAGPEQYF.

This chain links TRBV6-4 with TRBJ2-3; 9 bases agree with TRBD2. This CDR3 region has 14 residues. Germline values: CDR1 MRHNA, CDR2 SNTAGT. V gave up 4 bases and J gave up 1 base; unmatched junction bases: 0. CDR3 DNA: TGTGCCAGCAGTGGGACTAGCGGCACAGATACGCAGTATTTT. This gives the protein CASSGTSGTDTQYF.

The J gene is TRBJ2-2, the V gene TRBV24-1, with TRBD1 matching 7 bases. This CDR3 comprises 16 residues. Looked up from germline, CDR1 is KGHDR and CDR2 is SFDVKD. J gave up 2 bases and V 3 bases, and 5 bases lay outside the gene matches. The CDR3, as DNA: TGTGCCACCAGTGATCCCGGGACAGCCAACACCGGGGAGCTGTTTTTT. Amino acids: CATSDPGTANTGELFF.

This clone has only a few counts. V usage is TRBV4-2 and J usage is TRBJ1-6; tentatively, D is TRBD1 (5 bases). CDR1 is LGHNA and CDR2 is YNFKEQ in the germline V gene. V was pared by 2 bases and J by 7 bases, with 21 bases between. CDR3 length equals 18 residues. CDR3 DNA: TGTGCCAGCAGCCAATCCCCCGTGTCTTGGGGGGAAAATTCACCCCTCCACTTT. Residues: CASSQSPVSWGENSPLHF.

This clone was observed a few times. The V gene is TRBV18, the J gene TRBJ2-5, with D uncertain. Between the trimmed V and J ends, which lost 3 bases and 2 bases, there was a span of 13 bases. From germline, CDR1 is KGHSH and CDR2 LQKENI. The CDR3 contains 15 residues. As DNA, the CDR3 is TGTGCCAGCTCACCGGGCGTTGGGCGTCAAGAGACCCAGTACTTC. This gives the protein CASSPGVGRQETQYF.

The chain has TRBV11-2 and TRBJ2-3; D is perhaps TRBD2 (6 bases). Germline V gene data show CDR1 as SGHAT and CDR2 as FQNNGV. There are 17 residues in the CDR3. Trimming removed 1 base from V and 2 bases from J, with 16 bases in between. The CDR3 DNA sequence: TGTGCCAGCAGCTTAGCCGCCGTTAGCGGTTTCACAGATACGCAGTATTTT. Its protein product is CASSLAAVSGFTDTQYF.

CDR3 DNA: TGCGCCAGCAGCCAGAGCCAGGGTTACGAGCAGTACTTC. The encoded protein is CASSQSQGYEQYF. The V call is TRBV4-3, the J call TRBJ2-7, with D possibly matching TRBD1 (5 bases). V shed 3 bases and J shed 4 bases, with 10 bases lying between them. Germline CDR1 LGHNA, CDR2 YSLEER. This CDR3 region has 13 residues.

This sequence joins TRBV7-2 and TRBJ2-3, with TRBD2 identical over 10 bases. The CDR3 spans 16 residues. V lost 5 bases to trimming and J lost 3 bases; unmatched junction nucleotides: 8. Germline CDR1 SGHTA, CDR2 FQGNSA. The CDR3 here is CASSPRNSGGTDTQYF. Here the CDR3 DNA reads TGTGCCAGCAGCCCTCGTAATAGCGGGGGGACAGATACGCAGTATTTT.